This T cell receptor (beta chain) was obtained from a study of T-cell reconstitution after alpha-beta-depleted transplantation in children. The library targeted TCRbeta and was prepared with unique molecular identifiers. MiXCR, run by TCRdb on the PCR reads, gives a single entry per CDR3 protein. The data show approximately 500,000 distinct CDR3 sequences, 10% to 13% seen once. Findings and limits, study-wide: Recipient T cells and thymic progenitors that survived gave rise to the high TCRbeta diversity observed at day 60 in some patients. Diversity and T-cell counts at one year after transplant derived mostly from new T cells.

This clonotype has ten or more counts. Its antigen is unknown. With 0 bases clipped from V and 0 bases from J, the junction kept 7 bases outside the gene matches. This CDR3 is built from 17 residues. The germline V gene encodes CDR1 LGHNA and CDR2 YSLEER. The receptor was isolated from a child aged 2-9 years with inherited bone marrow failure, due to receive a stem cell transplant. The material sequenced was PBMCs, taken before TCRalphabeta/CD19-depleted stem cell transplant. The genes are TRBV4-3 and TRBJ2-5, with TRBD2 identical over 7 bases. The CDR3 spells CASSQEASGSYQETQYF. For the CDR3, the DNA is TGCGCCAGCAGCCAAGAGGCTAGCGGATCGTACCAAGAGACCCAGTACTTC.